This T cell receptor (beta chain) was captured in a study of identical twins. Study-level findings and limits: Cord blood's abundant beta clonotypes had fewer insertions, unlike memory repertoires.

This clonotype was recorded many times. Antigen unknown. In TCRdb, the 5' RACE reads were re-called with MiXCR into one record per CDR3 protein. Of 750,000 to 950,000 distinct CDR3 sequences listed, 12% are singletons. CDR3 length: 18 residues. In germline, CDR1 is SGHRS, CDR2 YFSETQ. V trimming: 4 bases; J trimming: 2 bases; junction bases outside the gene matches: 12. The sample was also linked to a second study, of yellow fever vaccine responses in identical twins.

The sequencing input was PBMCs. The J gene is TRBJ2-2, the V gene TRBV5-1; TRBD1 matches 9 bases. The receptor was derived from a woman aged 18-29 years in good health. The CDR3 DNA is TGCGCCAGCAGCCAAAACCTTCCGGGACAGGGAAACACCGGGGAGCTGTTTTTT. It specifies CASSQNLPGQGNTGELFF.